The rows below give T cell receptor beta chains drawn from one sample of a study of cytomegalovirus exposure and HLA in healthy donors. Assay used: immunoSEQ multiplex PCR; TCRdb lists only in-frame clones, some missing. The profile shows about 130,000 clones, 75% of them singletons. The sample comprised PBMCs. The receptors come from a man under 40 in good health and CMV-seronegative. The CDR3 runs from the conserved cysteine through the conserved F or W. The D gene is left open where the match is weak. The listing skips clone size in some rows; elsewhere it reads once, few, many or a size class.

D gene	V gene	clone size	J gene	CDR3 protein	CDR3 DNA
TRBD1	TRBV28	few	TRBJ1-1	CASSPPTGALSEAFF	TGTGCCAGCAGTCCCCCGACAGGGGCGTTGTCTGAAGCTTTCTTT
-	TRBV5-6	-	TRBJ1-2	CASSLEVEGIYYGYTF	TGTGCCAGCAGCTTGGAGGTTGAGGGAATATACTATGGCTACACCTTC
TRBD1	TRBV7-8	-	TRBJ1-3	CASSTTRDSRATIYF	TGTGCCAGCAGCACGACCCGGGACAGTCGGGCCACCATATATTTT
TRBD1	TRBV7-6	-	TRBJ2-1	CASSLFEGQDNEQFF	TGTGCCAGCAGCTTATTCGAGGGACAGGACAATGAGCAGTTCTTC
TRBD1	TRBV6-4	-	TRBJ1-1	CASRGRRDRGGEAFF	TGTGCCAGCAGGGGCCGTCGGGACAGGGGAGGTGAAGCTTTCTTT
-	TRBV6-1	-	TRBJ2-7	CASSEQNLWYF	TGTGCCAGCAGTGAACAGAATTTATGGTACTTC
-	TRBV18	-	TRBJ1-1	CASSPTNTEAFF	TGTGCCAGCTCCCCTACGAACACTGAAGCTTTCTTT
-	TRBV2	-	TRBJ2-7	CASSVSYEQYF	TGTGCCAGCAGTGTTAGTTACGAGCAGTACTTC
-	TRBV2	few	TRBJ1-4	CASSNQGYSSDEKLFF	TGTGCCAGCAGTAACCAGGGATATTCCAGCGATGAAAAACTGTTTTTT
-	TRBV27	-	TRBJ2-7	CASRGAGSLHEQYF	TGTGCCAGCAGGGGAGCGGGTAGCCTCCACGAGCAGTACTTC
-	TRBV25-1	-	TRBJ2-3	CASSESIADFGDTQYF	TGTGCCAGCAGTGAATCCATAGCGGACTTTGGAGATACGCAGTATTTT
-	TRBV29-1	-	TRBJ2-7	CSVKQAAQAYEQYF	TGCAGCGTAAAACAGGCTGCCCAGGCGTACGAGCAGTACTTC
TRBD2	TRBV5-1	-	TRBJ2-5	CASSLTSGRAGETQYF	TGCGCCAGCAGCTTGACTAGCGGGAGGGCCGGGGAGACCCAGTACTTC
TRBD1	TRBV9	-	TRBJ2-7	CASSVTGGSGSYEQYF	TGTGCCAGCAGCGTTACAGGGGGCTCGGGTTCCTACGAGCAGTACTTC
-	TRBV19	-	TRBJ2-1	CASSMAPEDSGLPGNEQFF	TGTGCCAGTAGTATGGCCCCTGAGGACTCAGGTCTCCCCGGGAATGAGCAGTTCTTC
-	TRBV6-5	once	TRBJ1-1	CASSYRVGEAFF	TGTGCCAGCAGTTACCGAGTTGGTGAAGCTTTCTTT
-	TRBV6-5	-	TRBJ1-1	CASTGGGGTEAFF	TGTGCCAGCACGGGAGGGGGTGGGACTGAAGCTTTCTTT
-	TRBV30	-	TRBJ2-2	CAWSPGGTGELFF	TGTGCCTGGAGTCCAGGGGGGACCGGGGAGCTGTTTTTT
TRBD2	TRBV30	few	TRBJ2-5	CAWSVRGLAGVQETQYF	TGTGCCTGGAGTGTACGCGGACTAGCGGGAGTCCAAGAGACCCAGTACTTC
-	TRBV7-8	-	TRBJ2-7	CASSYPIAYEQYF	TGTGCCAGCAGCTACCCAATAGCCTACGAGCAGTACTTC
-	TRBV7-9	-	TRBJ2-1	CASSTGKADEQFF	TGTGCCAGCAGCACGGGTAAGGCGGATGAGCAGTTCTTC
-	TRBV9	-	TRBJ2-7	CASSVATVSYEQYF	TGTGCCAGCAGCGTAGCAACAGTAAGCTACGAGCAGTACTTC
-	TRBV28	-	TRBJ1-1	CASSTTTGNTEAFF	TGTGCCAGCAGTACTACTACAGGGAACACTGAAGCTTTCTTT
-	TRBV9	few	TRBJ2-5	CASSVGLQETQYF	TGTGCCAGCAGCGTTGGGCTACAAGAGACCCAGTACTTC
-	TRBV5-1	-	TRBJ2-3	CASSTTPTSTDTQYF	TGCGCCAGCAGCACTACACCTACTAGCACAGATACGCAGTATTTT
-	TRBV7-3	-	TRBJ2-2	CASSLFGGQGTGELFF	TGTGCCAGCAGCTTATTCGGGGGGCAAGGCACCGGGGAGCTGTTTTTT
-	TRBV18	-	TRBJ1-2	CASSLRTDLGNGYTF	TGTGCCAGCTCACTTCGGACAGATCTAGGGAATGGCTACACCTTC
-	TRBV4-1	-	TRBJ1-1	CASSQVVSTRRLNTEAFF	TGCGCCAGCAGCCAAGTGGTTTCGACACGAAGACTGAACACTGAAGCTTTCTTT
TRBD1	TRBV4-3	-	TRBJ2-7	CASSQASGQFYEQYF	TGCGCCAGCAGCCAAGCTTCGGGACAGTTCTACGAGCAGTACTTC
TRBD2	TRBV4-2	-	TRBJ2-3	CASSQGVQEVLALGTDTQYF	TGTGCCAGCAGCCAAGGGGTTCAGGAGGTACTAGCGTTAGGCACAGATACGCAGTATTTT
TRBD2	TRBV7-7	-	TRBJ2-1	CASSLDGLAGNEQFF	TGTGCTAGCAGCTTAGATGGACTAGCGGGCAATGAGCAGTTCTTC
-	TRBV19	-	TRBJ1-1	CASSKSRESEAFF	TGTGCCAGTAGCAAGAGCAGGGAAAGTGAAGCTTTCTTT
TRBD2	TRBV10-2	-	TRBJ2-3	CASSELAGVADTQYF	TGCGCCAGCAGTGAGCTAGCGGGAGTAGCAGATACGCAGTATTTT
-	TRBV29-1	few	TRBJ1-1	CSVRGGVMNTEAFF	TGCAGCGTCCGGGGGGGGGTGATGAACACTGAAGCTTTCTTT
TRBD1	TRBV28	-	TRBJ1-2	CASRTGGNDFLANYGYTF	TGTGCCAGCAGAACAGGGGGGAACGATTTTTTAGCTAACTATGGCTACACCTTC
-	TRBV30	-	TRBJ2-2	CAWATSSDYSGELFF	TGTGCCTGGGCTACCTCATCGGACTATTCCGGGGAGCTGTTTTTT
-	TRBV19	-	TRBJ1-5	CASSEGVGNQPQHF	TGTGCCAGTAGTGAGGGGGTCGGCAATCAGCCCCAGCATTTT
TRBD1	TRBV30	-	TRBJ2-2	CAWSVQGSVTGELFF	TGTGCCTGGAGTGTACAGGGGAGCGTTACCGGGGAGCTGTTTTTT
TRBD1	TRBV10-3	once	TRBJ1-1	CAISADRGNTEAFF	TGTGCCATCAGTGCGGACAGGGGGAACACTGAAGCTTTCTTT
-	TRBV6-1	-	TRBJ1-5	CASNHGGENQPQHF	TGTGCCAGCAATCACGGGGGGGAGAATCAGCCCCAGCATTTT
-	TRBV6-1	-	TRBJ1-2	CASILGQGDNHGYTF	TGTGCCAGCATCCTAGGACAAGGGGACAATCATGGCTACACCTTC
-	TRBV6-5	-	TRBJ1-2	CASSYGSSYGYTF	TGTGCCAGCAGTTATGGTTCGAGCTATGGCTACACCTTC
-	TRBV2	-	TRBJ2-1	CASRPTRGSSYNEQFF	TGTGCCAGCAGGCCCACACGGGGGAGCTCCTACAATGAGCAGTTCTTC
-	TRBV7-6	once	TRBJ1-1	CASSFPDKNTEAFF	TGTGCCAGCAGCTTCCCGGACAAGAACACTGAAGCTTTCTTT
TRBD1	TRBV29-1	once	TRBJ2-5	CSARQGAGETQYF	TGCAGCGCACGACAGGGGGCGGGGGAGACCCAGTACTTC
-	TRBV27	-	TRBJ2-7	CASSPNGYEQYF	TGTGCCAGCAGTCCCAACGGCTACGAGCAGTACTTC
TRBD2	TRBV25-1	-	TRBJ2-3	CASSEYSSGGSDTQYF	TGTGCCAGCAGTGAATATTCTAGCGGGGGTTCAGATACGCAGTATTTT